What follows describes a single T cell receptor (beta chain). The entry originates in a study of cytomegalovirus exposure and HLA in healthy donors. The donors gave bone marrow, and they were healthy. PCR amplification relied on 60 Vbeta primers (plus 13 Jbeta primers). Measured with immunoSEQ multiplex PCR; TCRdb has only the in-frame clones, and not every one. The listing contains just under 60,000 clones. Trimming removed 5 bases from V and 1 base from J; junction bases left unmatched: 9. Germline V gene sequence: CDR1 SGHKS, CDR2 YYEKEE (reference sequence). The CDR3 contains 15 residues. Material: PBMCs. The source of this sequence is a male donor in good health and CMV-seronegative. The chain links TRBV5-5 to TRBJ2-7; TRBD1 aligns across 7 bases. CDR3 loop: CASRQADRDSYEQYF. CDR3 DNA: TGTGCCAGCAGACAGGCCGACAGGGATTCCTACGAGCAGTACTTC.